The 20 T cell receptor beta chains in this list originate from one sample, sequenced in a study of T cell responses to AZD1222 COVID-19 vaccine. Only in-frame clones appear in the TCRdb table, and some are missing; sequencing was by immunoSEQ multiplex PCR. The table shows roughly 120,000 clones, with 88% occurring only once. The sequencing used peripheral blood, collected 28 days after the second AZD1222 dose. The receptors derive from an adult who received the AZD1222 COVID-19 vaccine.

The rearrangement joins TRBV27 to TRBJ1-6; 7 positions agree with TRBD1. The CDR3 length is 16 residues. Germline CDR1 reads MNHEY; CDR2 reads SMNVEV (reference sequence). V dropped 1 base and J dropped 7; count of bases not matched to a gene: 7. In nucleotides, the CDR3 is TGTGCCAGCAGTTTATGGACAGGTGCGAAAAATTCACCCCTCCACTTT. Translating it yields CASSLWTGAKNSPLHF.

This rearrangement joins TRBV7-2 to TRBJ2-1; D is ambiguous. There are 14 residues in the CDR3. V lost 3 bases and J 10 bases, leaving 16 bases between the germline ends. Germline V gives CDR1 SGHTA, CDR2 FQGNSA. Here the CDR3 DNA reads TGTGCCAGCAGCTTGGGTTTGGGCCCGAGGGAGCAGTTCTTC. Protein: CASSLGLGPREQFF.

The chain employs TRBV27 and TRBJ1-2; D is perhaps TRBD1 (6 bases). Trimming took off 6 bases at V and 4 bases at J, with 15 bases between the two ends. The CDR3 length is 14 residues. Looked up from germline, CDR1 is MNHEY and CDR2 is SMNVEV (reference sequence). The CDR3 DNA reads TGTGCCAGCAGCCCCCTCGGGGGCACCTATGGCTACACCTTC. This sequence encodes CASSPLGGTYGYTF.

This clone has just a few counts. The rearrangement links TRBV6-5 to TRBJ2-2, with a tentative D call TRBD1 (5 bases). Trimming shortened V by 2 bases and J by 2 bases, and 9 bases separated the two germline ends. The CDR3 is 15 residues long. Germline V CDR1 and CDR2: MNHEY, SVGAGI. The CDR3: CASSYDRFNTGELFF. CDR3 nucleotides: TGTGCCAGCAGTTACGACAGATTTAACACCGGGGAGCTGTTTTTT.

This rearrangement joins TRBV18 to TRBJ1-5; TRBD1 aligns across 9 bases. V lost 5 bases and J lost 7; bases outside the gene matches: 6. CDR3 length equals 14 residues. Germline loops: CDR1 KGHSH, CDR2 LQKENI. The CDR3 coding sequence is TGTGCCAGCTCATCGGGACAGGGCCACCAGCCCCAGCATTTT. Its translation: CASSSGQGHQPQHF.

This chain links TRBV6-2 or TRBV6-3 with TRBJ1-6; no definite D call. This CDR3 has 17 amino acids. The V gene lost 0 bases and the J gene lost 7 bases, with 16 bases spanning the gap. Germline lookup yields CDR1 MNHEY and CDR2 SVGEGT. The CDR3 bases are TGTGCCAGCAGTTACTCGCCGGGCCAAAAGGGAAATTCACCCCTCCACTTT. Translation gives CASSYSPGQKGNSPLHF.

The chain uses TRBV2 and TRBJ1-2, with no clear D. Trimming removed 4 bases at V and 12 bases at J, with 9 bases between. Germline V gene sequence: CDR1 SNHLY, CDR2 FYNNEI. The CDR3 covers 10 residues. The DNA of the CDR3 is TGTGCCAGCAGTGGGGCTGCACACACCTTC. This translates into CASSGAAHTF.

J is TRBJ1-1 and V is TRBV10-3; possible D gene TRBD1, 6 bases. V lost 3 bases to trimming and J lost 1 base, with 9 bases between them. From germline, CDR1 is ENHRY and CDR2 SYGVKD. The CDR3 is 14 residues long. The CDR3 loop is CAISDLQGNTEAFF. The CDR3 region has the DNA TGTGCCATCAGTGACTTACAGGGGAACACTGAAGCTTTCTTT.

This clone appeared once. The rearrangement links TRBV10-3 to TRBJ1-2; no clear D gene. The CDR3 has 13 amino acids. Germline V gives CDR1 ENHRY, CDR2 SYGVKD. V shed 6 bases and J shed 7 bases, with 15 bases lying between them. The CDR3 sequence is CAIRVSGEAGYTF. The CDR3, as DNA: TGTGCCATCAGGGTCTCCGGCGAGGCTGGCTACACCTTC.

This chain joins TRBV7-3 and TRBJ1-3; no clear D. Germline V gene lookup returns CDR1 SGHTA and CDR2 FQGTGA. The CDR3 extends over 11 amino acids. Trimming shortened V by 8 bases and J by 2 bases, and 4 bases separated the two germline ends. The CDR3 bases are TGTGCCAGCGGGGCTGGAAACACCATATATTTT. It codes for CASGAGNTIYF. The whole variable domain, remainder taken from reference TRBV7-3 and TRBJ1-3, is GAGVSQTPSNKVTEKGKYVELRCDPISGHTALYWYRQSLGQGPEFLIYFQGTGAADDSGLPNDRFFAVRPEGSVSTLKIQRTERGDSAVYLCASGAGNTIYFGEGSWLTVV.

The V call is TRBV15, the J call TRBJ1-1; 7 nucleotides align to TRBD1. CDR3 length equals 15 residues. From germline, CDR1 is LNHNV and CDR2 YYDKDF (reference sequence). V dropped 0 bases and J dropped 6; count of bases not matched to a gene: 7. The CDR3 sequence: CATSRDLKGAAEAFF. DNA of the CDR3: TGTGCCACCAGCAGAGATCTTAAGGGGGCCGCTGAAGCTTTCTTT.

The CDR3, as DNA: TGTGCCAGTAGGGCCGCGGGCCAGGGTCAAGAGCAGTACTTC. It codes for CASRAAGQGQEQYF. The rearrangement joins TRBV19 to TRBJ2-7, with D perhaps TRBD1 or TRBD2 (5 bases each). Trimming took off 6 bases at V and 7 bases at J, with 19 bases between the two ends. Germline-derived CDR1 and CDR2 are LNHDA and SQIVND (reference sequence). The CDR3 is 14 amino acids.

CDR3 in amino acids: CASSQGSKGDTQYF. As DNA, the CDR3 is TGCGCCAGCAGCCAAGGGTCTAAGGGGGATACGCAGTATTTT. The V and J genes are TRBV4-3 and TRBJ2-3, with D perhaps matching TRBD1 (5 bases). The germline CDR1 and CDR2 sequences are LGHNA and YSLEER. V dropped 1 base and J dropped 6 bases, with 11 bases sitting between them. The CDR3 totals 14 residues.

The chain couples TRBV12-3 or TRBV12-4 to TRBJ1-2; D is possibly TRBD1 (6 bases). The V end was cut by 5 bases, the J end by 4 bases, with 11 bases between. CDR3 length: 13 amino acids. Here the CDR3 reads CASSQGPRYGYTF. CDR3 bases: TGTGCCAGCAGTCAGGGGCCGCGCTATGGCTACACCTTC.

The genes are TRBV28 and TRBJ2-5; D possibly uses TRBD1 or TRBD2 (6 bases each). The CDR3 length is 13 residues. Germline V gene lookup returns CDR1 MDHEN and CDR2 SYDVKM. V was pared by 8 bases and J by 5 bases, with 15 bases between. CDR3 region: CASGWGAMETQYF. The CDR3 coding sequence is TGTGCCAGCGGCTGGGGGGCGATGGAGACCCAGTACTTC.

The J gene is TRBJ1-1, the V gene TRBV6-5; TRBD1 matches 7 bases. This CDR3 comprises 13 residues. Germline CDR1 reads MNHEY; CDR2 reads SVGAGI. J was trimmed by 5 bases and V by 6 bases; bases with no gene match: 6. The CDR3 bases are TGTGCCAGCAGCCGGACCAGGGGGACTGAAGCTTTCTTT. Residues: CASSRTRGTEAFF.

This clone was seen once. This chain links TRBV5-1 with TRBJ1-1; D gene ambiguous. The CDR3 is 14 amino acids. Germline V CDR1 and CDR2: SGHRS, YFSETQ. V dropped 1 base and J dropped 1 base, with 8 bases sitting between them. The CDR3 region is CASSLLPRNTEAFF. CDR3 in DNA: TGCGCCAGCAGCTTGCTTCCTAGGAACACTGAAGCTTTCTTT.

The chain combines TRBV4-1 with TRBJ2-7; 11 bases are a match to TRBD2. CDR3 length: 17 amino acids. Germline CDR1 and CDR2: MGHRA and YSYEKL. Germline trimming cut 1 base from V and 3 bases from J; bases unmatched to any gene: 8. CDR3 residues: CASSQALLAGDIYEQYF. The DNA for the CDR3 is TGCGCCAGCAGCCAAGCTCTACTAGCGGGAGATATCTACGAGCAGTACTTC.

V usage is TRBV6-2 or TRBV6-3 and J usage is TRBJ2-7, with 12 bases identical to TRBD1. V dropped 6 bases and J dropped 5; count of bases not matched to a gene: 2. The V gene's germline CDR1 is MNHEY and CDR2 SVGEGT. CDR3 length: 13 residues. CDR3 loop: CASSRDRGHEQYF. CDR3 bases: TGTGCCAGCAGCCGGGACAGGGGGCACGAGCAGTACTTC.

This clone has a single count. The genes are TRBV27 and TRBJ2-1; D is possibly TRBD2 (5 bases). Trimming took off 5 bases at V and 9 bases at J, with 14 bases between the two ends. This CDR3 is 13 amino acids long. CDR1 MNHEY and CDR2 SMNVEV come from the germline V gene (reference sequence). The CDR3 loop reads CASSPLALSEQFF. The DNA for the CDR3 is TGTGCCAGCAGTCCCCTAGCTCTAAGTGAGCAGTTCTTC.